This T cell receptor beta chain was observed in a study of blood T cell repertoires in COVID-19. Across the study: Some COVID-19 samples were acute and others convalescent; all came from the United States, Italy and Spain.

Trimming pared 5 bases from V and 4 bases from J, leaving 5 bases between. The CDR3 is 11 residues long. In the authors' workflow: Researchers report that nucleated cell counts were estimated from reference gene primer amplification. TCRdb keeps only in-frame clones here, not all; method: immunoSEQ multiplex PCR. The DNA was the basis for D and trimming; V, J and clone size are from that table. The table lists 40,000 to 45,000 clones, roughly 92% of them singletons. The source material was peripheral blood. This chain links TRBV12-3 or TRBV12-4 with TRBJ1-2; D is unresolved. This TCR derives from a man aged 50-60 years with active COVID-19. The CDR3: CASSHSYGYTF. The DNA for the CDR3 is TGTGCCAGCAGTCACAGCTATGGCTACACCTTC.